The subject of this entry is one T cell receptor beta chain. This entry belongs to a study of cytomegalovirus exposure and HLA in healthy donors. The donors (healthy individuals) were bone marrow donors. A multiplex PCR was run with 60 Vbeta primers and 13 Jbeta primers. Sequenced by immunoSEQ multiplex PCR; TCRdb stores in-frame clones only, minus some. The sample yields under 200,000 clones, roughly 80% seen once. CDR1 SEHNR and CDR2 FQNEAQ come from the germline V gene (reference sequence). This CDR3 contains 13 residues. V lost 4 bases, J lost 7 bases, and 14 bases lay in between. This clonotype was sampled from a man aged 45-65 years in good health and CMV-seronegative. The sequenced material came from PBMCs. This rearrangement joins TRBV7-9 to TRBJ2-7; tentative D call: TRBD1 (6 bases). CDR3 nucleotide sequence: TGTGCCAGCAGCTCGGACGAAAGGGGGGAGCAGTACTTC. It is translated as CASSSDERGEQYF.